This T cell receptor (beta chain) is from a study of blood T cell repertoires in COVID-19. Study at large: Sources were T cells, B-cell-depleted T cells, or PBMCs; the material itself was cDNA or gDNA.

CDR3 length: 16 residues. Deletions cut 8 bases from V and 4 bases from J, with 22 bases between. Germline V lookup: CDR1 MNHEY, CDR2 SMNVEV (reference sequence). The study drew participants aged about 18 to 90 years from approximately 23 US areas. Each exposed participant met a COVID-19 case in the 2 weeks preceding study entry. TCRdb's table, derived via immunoSEQ multiplex PCR, lists solely in-frame clones and lacks some. The sample lists 150,000 or so clones; roughly 83% were seen once. The chain links TRBV27 to TRBJ2-3; a weak D match, TRBD2 (6 bases). The sequencing sample was made of PBMCs or T cells enriched from blood (not recorded which). The sequence derives from a man aged 65 to 85 who had been exposed to COVID-19. CDR3 in amino acids: CASSLNLARVPDTQYF. The CDR3 DNA reads as TGTGCCAGCTCCTTAAATCTAGCGAGGGTCCCAGATACGCAGTATTTT.